The clone carrying this TCR beta chain appeared many times. Generated by immunoSEQ multiplex PCR, the TCRdb table keeps only in-frame clones and is missing some. The sample carries about 150,000 clones, roughly 88% recorded once. The sample belongs to a study of control samples from healthy donors and cancer patients. There are 15 residues in the CDR3. V lost 2 bases to trimming and J lost 0 bases, with 8 bases between them. Germline V lookup: CDR1 LGHDT, CDR2 YNNKEL (reference sequence). V usage is TRBV3-1 (or the pseudogene TRBV3-2) and J usage is TRBJ1-3; weak D call: TRBD1 (6 bases). This clonotype was obtained from a man between 18 and 29 years old in good health. Sequences were obtained from blood. CDR3 loop: CASSQQDSSGNTIYF. DNA of the CDR3: TGTGCCAGCAGCCAACAGGACAGCTCTGGAAACACCATATATTTT.